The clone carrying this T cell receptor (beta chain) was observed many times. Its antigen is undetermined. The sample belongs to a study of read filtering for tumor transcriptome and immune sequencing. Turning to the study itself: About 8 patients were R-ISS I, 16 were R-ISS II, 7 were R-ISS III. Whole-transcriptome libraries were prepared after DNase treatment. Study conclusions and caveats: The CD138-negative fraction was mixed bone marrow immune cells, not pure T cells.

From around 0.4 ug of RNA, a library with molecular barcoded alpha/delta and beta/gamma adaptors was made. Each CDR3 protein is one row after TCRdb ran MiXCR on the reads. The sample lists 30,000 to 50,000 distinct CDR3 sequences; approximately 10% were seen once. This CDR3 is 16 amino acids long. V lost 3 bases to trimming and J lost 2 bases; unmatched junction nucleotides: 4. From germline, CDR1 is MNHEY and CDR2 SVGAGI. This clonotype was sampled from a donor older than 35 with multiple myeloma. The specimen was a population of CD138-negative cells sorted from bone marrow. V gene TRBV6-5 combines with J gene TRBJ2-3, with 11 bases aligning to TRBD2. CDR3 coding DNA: TGTGCCAGCAGTTATGTAGCGGGGGGGACCACAGATACGCAGTATTTT. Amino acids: CASSYVAGGTTDTQYF.